This entry lists 23 T cell receptor beta chains sequenced from one sample in a study of cytomegalovirus exposure and HLA in healthy donors. Researchers ran the PCR with 60 Vbeta and 13 Jbeta primers. Only in-frame clones appear in the TCRdb table, and some are missing; sequencing was by immunoSEQ multiplex PCR. The sample lists tens of thousands of clones, under 85% occurring once. Sequenced sample: PBMCs. The receptors originated from a middle-aged woman in good health and CMV-seronegative.

J is TRBJ2-7 and V is TRBV7-2; weak D call: TRBD2 (6 bases). The CDR3 has 15 residues. The V gene's germline CDR1 is SGHTA and CDR2 FQGNSA. Trimming cost V 5 bases and J 3 bases, with 17 bases left between them. The CDR3 spells CASSGDGAGRYEQYF. The CDR3, as DNA: TGTGCCAGCAGCGGAGATGGTGCGGGGCGCTACGAGCAGTACTTC.

This chain links TRBV27 with TRBJ1-2; weak D call: TRBD1 (6 bases). The germline gives CDR1 MNHEY, CDR2 SMNVEV (reference sequence). V lost 5 bases, J lost 5 bases, and 24 bases lay in between. There are 17 residues in the CDR3. The CDR3 loop reads CASSPTTGLGFGYGYTF. In DNA form, the CDR3 reads TGTGCCAGCAGTCCGACGACAGGTTTAGGTTTTGGGTATGGCTACACCTTC.

The V gene is TRBV28, the J gene TRBJ1-6; no clear D. The CDR3 contains 14 residues. Germline V lookup: CDR1 MDHEN, CDR2 SYDVKM. Trimming took 5 bases from V and 7 from J, leaving 12 bases between them. CDR3 bases: TGTGCCAGCAGTCCCTCTCTGAGGAATTCACCCCTCCACTTT. Protein product: CASSPSLRNSPLHF.

The sample holds one count of this clone. J is TRBJ1-4 and V is TRBV27; D is uncertain. Trimming stripped 2 bases from V and 3 bases from J, with 10 bases between. Germline-derived CDR1 and CDR2 are MNHEY and SMNVEV (reference sequence). The CDR3 extends over 15 amino acids. CDR3 region: CASSLQRSPNEKLFF. The DNA for the CDR3 is TGTGCCAGCAGTTTACAGCGATCCCCTAATGAAAAACTGTTTTTT.

A few counts support this clone. The chain employs TRBV6-1 and TRBJ2-7; tentatively, D is TRBD1 (6 bases). V lost 0 bases, J lost 0 bases, and 12 bases lay in between. The CDR3 is 16 residues long. Germline CDR1 and CDR2: MNHNS and SASEGT. Written as DNA, the CDR3 is TGTGCCAGCAGTGAAGCTCCAGGGGCCGCCTCCTACGAGCAGTACTTC. Protein: CASSEAPGAASYEQYF.

J is TRBJ2-2 and V is TRBV29-1; tentative D call: TRBD1 (6 bases). V was clipped by 6 bases and J by 5 bases, with 13 bases between them. Germline CDR1 is SQVTM and CDR2 is ANQGSEA. The CDR3 extends over 13 amino acids. CDR3 DNA: TGCAGCGTCCTACAGGGATGGACCGGGGAGCTGTTTTTT. Its translation is CSVLQGWTGELFF.

The chain joins TRBV4-3 to TRBJ1-2; unclear D gene. V was pared by 2 bases and J by 8 bases, with 15 bases between. The germline V gene encodes CDR1 LGHNA and CDR2 YSLEER. CDR3 length equals 14 residues. CDR3 sequence (DNA): TGCGCCAGCAGCCAATCAGGACTGTCCCGGGGCTACACCTTC. This gives the protein CASSQSGLSRGYTF.

The chain combines TRBV9 with TRBJ2-1; TRBD2 aligns across 10 bases. Looked up from germline, CDR1 is SGDLS and CDR2 is YYNGEE. The CDR3 is made up of 17 amino acids. After removal of 0 bases from V and 7 bases from J, the junction contained 10 bases not matched to a gene. CDR3 sequence reads: CASSVGGGLAGDNEQFF. The CDR3 bases are TGTGCCAGCAGCGTAGGGGGGGGCCTAGCGGGAGATAATGAGCAGTTCTTC.

J is TRBJ1-1 and V is TRBV19; no clear D. Germline V lookup: CDR1 LNHDA, CDR2 SQIVND (reference sequence). The CDR3 has 13 amino acids. Trimming left V 3 bases short and J 1 base short, with 6 bases between. The CDR3 is CASSITGNTEAFF. The CDR3 region has the DNA TGTGCCAGTAGTATCACGGGGAACACTGAAGCTTTCTTT.

Comment on this clone: The same CDR3 arises from other DNA sequences in this sample as well. The chain combines TRBV5-1 with TRBJ2-5; TRBD2 might be the D (6 bases). Trimming removed 1 base from V and 3 bases from J, with 10 bases in between. This CDR3 is built from 14 residues. Germline values: CDR1 SGHRS, CDR2 YFSETQ. In DNA form, the CDR3 reads TGCGCCAGCAGCTTGCGGGGGATAAAAGAGACCCAGTACTTC. This codes for CASSLRGIKETQYF. The complete variable domain, with remaining parts taken from reference TRBV5-1 and TRBJ2-5, reads KAGVTQTPRYLIKTRGQQVTLSCSPISGHRSVSWYQQTPGQGLQFLFEYFSETQRNKGNFPGRFSGRQFSNSRSEMNVSTLELGDSALYLCASSLRGIKETQYFGPGTRLLVL.

The chain employs TRBV5-4 and TRBJ2-2, with D possibly matching TRBD1 (5 bases). V lost 4 bases, J lost 5 bases, and 18 bases lay in between. The CDR3 sequence is 16 residues long. Germline CDR1 and CDR2: SGHNT and YYREEE (reference sequence). The CDR3 loop reads CASSPTTGRGTGELFF. The CDR3 nucleotides read TGTGCCAGCAGCCCAACAACAGGAAGGGGAACCGGGGAGCTGTTTTTT.

The chain couples TRBV30 to TRBJ1-5, with D possibly TRBD1 on 5 matching bases. The V end was cut by 0 bases, the J end by 4 bases, with 7 bases between. The CDR3 is 13 residues long. Germline V gene lookup returns CDR1 GTSNPN and CDR2 SVGIG (reference sequence). This CDR3 is CAWSVRGNQPQHF. Written as DNA, the CDR3 is TGTGCCTGGAGTGTAAGGGGTAATCAGCCCCAGCATTTT.

CDR3: CASNNQQGLETQYF. CDR3 sequence (DNA): TGTGCCAGCAACAACCAACAGGGATTGGAGACCCAGTACTTC. This rearrangement joins TRBV7-6 to TRBJ2-5, with D possibly matching TRBD1 (6 bases). This CDR3 spans 14 amino acids. CDR1 is SGHVS and CDR2 is FNYEAQ in the germline V gene. Trimming cost V 7 bases and J 5 bases, with 17 bases left between them.

The chain uses TRBV5-1 and TRBJ2-2; 8 bases agree with TRBD2. V was clipped by 0 bases and J by 6 bases; unmatched bases: 7. Germline CDR1 reads SGHRS; CDR2 reads YFSETQ. This CDR3 has 16 residues. The CDR3 DNA is TGCGCCAGCAGCTTGGGGGGACTAGGGTCGTCCGGGGAGCTGTTTTTT. Encoded protein: CASSLGGLGSSGELFF.

The chain couples TRBV27 to TRBJ2-1, with 11 bases identical to TRBD2. V lost 5 bases to trimming and J lost 4 bases; unmatched junction nucleotides: 7. Germline CDR1 is MNHEY and CDR2 is SMNVEV (reference sequence). The CDR3 has 16 amino acids. The CDR3 protein is CASSIEGLAGYNEQFF. In DNA form, the CDR3 reads TGTGCCAGCAGTATAGAAGGACTAGCGGGTTACAATGAGCAGTTCTTC.

The chain combines TRBV6-1 with TRBJ2-1; TRBD1 aligns across 11 bases. Germline V gives CDR1 MNHNS, CDR2 SASEGT. The trim removed 10 bases at V and 7 bases at J, leaving 9 bases unmatched. The CDR3 is 14 amino acids. The CDR3 protein is CATIGTGGRNEQFF. The CDR3 DNA reads TGTGCCACCATCGGGACAGGGGGGCGGAATGAGCAGTTCTTC.

The chain links TRBV27 to TRBJ1-5, with TRBD1 identical over 9 bases. Trimming cost V 6 bases and J 2 bases; bases outside gene matches: 11. The CDR3 runs to 17 residues. The germline V gene has CDR1 MNHEY and CDR2 SMNVEV (reference sequence). The CDR3 loop reads CASRGTGSHLRNQPQHF. The CDR3 DNA is TGTGCCAGCAGGGGGACAGGGAGCCATCTGCGCAATCAGCCCCAGCATTTT.

The V gene is TRBV18, the J gene TRBJ2-1; D possibly corresponds to TRBD1 (6 bases). The germline V gene encodes CDR1 KGHSH and CDR2 LQKENI. V lost 4 bases and J 5 bases, leaving 12 bases between the germline ends. The CDR3 runs to 14 residues. CDR3 region: CASSRSGDNNEQFF. In nucleotides, the CDR3 is TGTGCCAGCTCACGGTCAGGGGATAACAATGAGCAGTTCTTC.

The V gene is TRBV7-2, the J gene TRBJ2-1; 11 nucleotides agree with TRBD2. CDR3 length equals 17 residues. V shed 6 bases and J 0 bases; nucleotides not matched to a gene: 7. Germline V gene sequence: CDR1 SGHTA, CDR2 FQGNSA. CDR3: CASSSDSGRVSYNEQFF. The DNA for the CDR3 is TGTGCCAGCAGTTCCGATAGCGGGAGGGTCTCCTACAATGAGCAGTTCTTC.

This chain uses TRBV15 with TRBJ1-4; D possibly corresponds to TRBD1 (5 bases). The CDR3 runs to 14 residues. V lost 5 bases and J 4 bases, leaving 11 bases between the germline ends. In germline, CDR1 is LNHNV, CDR2 YYDKDF (reference sequence). CDR3 protein: CATSVRQINEKLFF. DNA of the CDR3: TGTGCCACCAGCGTCCGACAGATTAATGAAAAACTGTTTTTT.

The rearrangement joins TRBV4-1 to TRBJ1-4; D unresolved. This CDR3 is 16 amino acids long. The ends were cut back, 4 bases at V and 4 bases at J, with 16 bases in the middle. Germline V gene sequence: CDR1 MGHRA, CDR2 YSYEKL. The CDR3 here is CASSLLPAAVNEKLFF. In nucleotides, the CDR3 is TGCGCCAGCAGCCTACTCCCGGCGGCGGTTAATGAAAAACTGTTTTTT.

The rearrangement joins TRBV7-2 to TRBJ2-2; no clear D gene. This CDR3 is built from 13 residues. V lost 4 bases to trimming and J lost 2 bases, with 5 bases between them. The germline V gene encodes CDR1 SGHTA and CDR2 FQGNSA. The CDR3 bases are TGTGCCAGCAGCTACTCCAACACCGGGGAGCTGTTTTTT. It specifies CASSYSNTGELFF.

In its sample, this clone was seen once. The chain carries TRBV13 and TRBJ2-7; 11 bases line up with TRBD2. There are 13 residues in the CDR3. The ends lost 8 bases at V and 0 bases at J; junction bases unmatched: 0. The V gene's germline CDR1 is PRHDT and CDR2 FYEKMQ (reference sequence). CDR3 sequence reads: CASGLAGSYEQYF. The CDR3 DNA is TGTGCCAGCGGACTAGCGGGCTCCTACGAGCAGTACTTC.